The TCR beta chain under discussion was sequenced for a study of blood T cell repertoires in COVID-19. Study context: Samples taken during acute and convalescent COVID-19 were collected in the United States, Italy and Spain. T cells, B-cell-depleted T cells, or PBMCs provided the cDNA or gDNA that served as material.

Looked up from germline, CDR1 is SGDLS and CDR2 is YYNGEE. The CDR3 is 8 amino acids. V was cut by 9 bases and J by 13 bases, with 7 bases left in between. Per the study methods: For nucleated cells, counts were estimated from reference gene primer amplification. TCRdb's table, derived via immunoSEQ multiplex PCR, lists solely in-frame clones and lacks some. The DNA gave D and trimming, while V, J and clone size come from that table. The sample yields under 150,000 clones, around 80% seen once. This TCR was recovered from a man in his 70s with acute or convalescent COVID-19. Sequencing was done on a sample of peripheral blood. The chain uses TRBV9 and TRBJ1-4; no clear D gene. Written as DNA, the CDR3 is TGTGCCACCCGCGGACTGTTTTTT. This codes for CATRGLFF.